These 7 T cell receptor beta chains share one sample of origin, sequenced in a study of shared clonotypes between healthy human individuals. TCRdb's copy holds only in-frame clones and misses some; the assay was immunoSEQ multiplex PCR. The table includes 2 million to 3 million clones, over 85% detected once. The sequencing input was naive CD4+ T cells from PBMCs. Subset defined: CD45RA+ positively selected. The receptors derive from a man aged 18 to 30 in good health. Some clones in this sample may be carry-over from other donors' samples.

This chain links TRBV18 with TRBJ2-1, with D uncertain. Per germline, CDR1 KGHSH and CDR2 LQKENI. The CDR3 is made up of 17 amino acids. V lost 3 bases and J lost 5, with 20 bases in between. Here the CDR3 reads CASSPLLVGLPNNEQFF. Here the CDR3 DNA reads TGTGCCAGCTCACCGCTCCTGGTCGGTCTCCCTAACAATGAGCAGTTCTTC.

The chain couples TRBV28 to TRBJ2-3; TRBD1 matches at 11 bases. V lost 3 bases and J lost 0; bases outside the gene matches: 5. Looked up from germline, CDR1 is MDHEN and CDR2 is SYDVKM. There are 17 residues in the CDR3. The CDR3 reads CASSLLGTGGSTDTQYF. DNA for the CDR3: TGTGCCAGCAGTTTGTTGGGGACAGGGGGTAGCACAGATACGCAGTATTTT.

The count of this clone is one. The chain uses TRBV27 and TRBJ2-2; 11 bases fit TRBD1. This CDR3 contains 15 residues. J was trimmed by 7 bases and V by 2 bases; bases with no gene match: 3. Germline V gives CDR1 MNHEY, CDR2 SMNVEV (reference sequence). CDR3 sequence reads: CASSLGTGGLGELFF. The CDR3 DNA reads TGTGCCAGCAGTTTAGGGACAGGGGGGCTCGGGGAGCTGTTTTTT.

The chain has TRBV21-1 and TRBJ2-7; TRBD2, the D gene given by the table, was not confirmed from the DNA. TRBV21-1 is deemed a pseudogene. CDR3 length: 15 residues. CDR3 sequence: CASSPGLAGGCEQYF. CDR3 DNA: TGTGCCAGCAGCCCCGGACTAGCGGGAGGCTGCGAGCAGTACTTC.

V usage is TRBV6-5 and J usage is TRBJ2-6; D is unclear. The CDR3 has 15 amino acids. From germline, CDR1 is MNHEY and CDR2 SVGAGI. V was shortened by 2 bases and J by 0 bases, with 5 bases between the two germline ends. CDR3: CASSYGYSGANVLTF. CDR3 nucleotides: TGTGCCAGCAGTTACGGTTACTCTGGGGCCAACGTCCTGACTTTC.

DNA of the CDR3: TGTGCCAGCAGCTTGGCCAGACAGCGGTACCAAGAGACCCAGTACTTC. Amino acids: CASSLARQRYQETQYF. The chain recombines TRBV5-6 with TRBJ2-5; D is perhaps TRBD1 or TRBD2 (5 bases each). This CDR3 spans 16 amino acids. The germline V and J ends were trimmed by 0 bases and 0 bases, with 12 bases remaining between them. CDR1 is SGHDT, CDR2 YYEEEE, per germline.

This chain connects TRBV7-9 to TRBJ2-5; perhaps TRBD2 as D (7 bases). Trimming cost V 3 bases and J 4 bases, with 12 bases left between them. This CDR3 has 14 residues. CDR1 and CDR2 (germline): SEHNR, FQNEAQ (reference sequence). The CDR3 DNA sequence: TGTGCCAGCAGCTTCGGAGGGGGGGGAGAGACCCAGTACTTC. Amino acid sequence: CASSFGGGGETQYF.